This TCR beta chain was retrieved from a study of blood T cell repertoires in COVID-19. TCRdb's table, derived via immunoSEQ multiplex PCR, lists solely in-frame clones and lacks some. The data show fewer than 45,000 clones, around 80% seen once. Trimming took off 3 bases at V and 2 bases at J, with 8 bases between the two ends. The CDR3 has 13 residues. This TCR derives from a man in his fifties or sixties with acute or convalescent COVID-19. The chain uses TRBV12-3 or TRBV12-4 and TRBJ2-7; D possibly corresponds to TRBD2 (5 bases). Source material: peripheral blood. The CDR3 sequence is CASSLPAAYEQYF. The DNA of the CDR3 is TGTGCCAGCAGTTTGCCAGCGGCCTACGAGCAGTACTTC.